The clone carrying this TCR beta chain was seen many times. TCRdb re-called the PCR reads with MiXCR. The sample consists of about 18,000 clones, 20% to 25% of them appearing once. The data derive from a study of metastatic and nonmetastatic thyroid tumors. The CDR3 extends over 13 amino acids. The V and J ends lost 2 bases and 7 bases respectively, with 11 bases between them. The germline CDR1 and CDR2 sequences are MNHEY and SVGAGI. Patients underwent thyroid surgery, and none had received any treatment before it. This receptor was taken from a female donor with papillary thyroid cancer or a benign thyroid nodule (not recorded which). Some clones in this sample may be carry-over from other donors' samples. The V and J genes are TRBV6-5 and TRBJ1-1, with no clear D. Material: tumor tissue. The CDR3 reads CASSYTRGSEAFF. Written as DNA, the CDR3 is TGTGCCAGCAGTTACACTCGCGGCAGTGAAGCTTTCTTT.